Following are 20 T cell receptor beta chains from one sample sequenced in a study of blood T cell repertoires in COVID-19. Sequenced by immunoSEQ multiplex PCR; TCRdb stores in-frame clones only, minus some. Among approximately 180,000 clones listed, more than 75% were seen once. The specimen was peripheral blood. Source of these receptors: an older person with COVID-19, enrolled during active disease.

The chain joins TRBV14 to TRBJ1-4; D gene uncertain. V gave up 0 bases and J gave up 3 bases, with 14 bases separating them. Germline V gives CDR1 SGHDN, CDR2 FVKESK. There are 17 residues in the CDR3. The CDR3 protein is CASSQEASGAPNEKLFF. CDR3 DNA sequence: TGTGCCAGCAGCCAAGAAGCGTCCGGCGCCCCTAATGAAAAACTGTTTTTT.

In its sample, this clone was seen a few times. Distinct nucleotide sequences in the sample also encode this CDR3. The chain carries TRBV11-3 and TRBJ2-1; 13 nucleotides align to TRBD2. The CDR3 covers 17 residues. Losses at the gene ends were 5 bases for V and 5 bases for J; bases not matched to a gene: 9. Germline lookup yields CDR1 SGHNT and CDR2 YENEEA. In DNA form, the CDR3 reads TGTGCCAGCAGCCCCAGGACTAGCGGGAGTCCCCACAATGAGCAGTTCTTC. Translating gives CASSPRTSGSPHNEQFF.

The V gene is TRBV5-1, the J gene TRBJ1-4, with 7 bases that match TRBD1. Unmatched junction bases numbered 6, after V lost 6 bases and J lost 4 bases. The CDR3 totals 14 residues. CDR1 is SGHRS and CDR2 is YFSETQ in the germline V gene. As DNA, the CDR3 is TGCGCCAGCACCCGAAGGGACAGTAATGAAAAACTGTTTTTT. Translated: CASTRRDSNEKLFF.

This rearrangement joins TRBV3-1 (or the pseudogene TRBV3-2) to TRBJ2-7; D is possibly TRBD2 (5 bases). The length of the CDR3 is 15 residues. Trimming shortened V by 1 base and J by 6 bases, and 16 bases separated the two germline ends. Germline V gives CDR1 LGHDT, CDR2 YNNKEL (reference sequence). DNA for the CDR3: TGTGCCAGCAGCCAAGTCCCGGACCGGGGTTCCGAGCAGTACTTC. Protein: CASSQVPDRGSEQYF.

The chain employs TRBV20-1 and TRBJ2-7, with D unresolved. V lost 4 bases and J lost 1, with 11 bases in between. The CDR3 is 13 residues long. Germline lookup yields CDR1 DFQATT and CDR2 SNEGSKA (reference sequence). Here the CDR3 DNA reads TGCAGTGCTAATGAAATTTTATCCTACGAGCAGTACTTC. Translation: CSANEILSYEQYF.

The chain has TRBV25-1 and TRBJ2-4; the D gene is possibly TRBD2 (6 bases). The length of the CDR3 is 15 residues. The V gene lost 3 bases and the J gene lost 4 bases, with 13 bases spanning the gap. In germline, CDR1 is MGHDK, CDR2 SYGVNS. Written as DNA, the CDR3 is TGTGCCAGCAGTGACGGGGAGGCAGGGAAAAACATTCAGTACTTC. Its protein is CASSDGEAGKNIQYF.

This chain joins TRBV29-1 and TRBJ1-2; D not certain. This CDR3 is built from 13 residues. Germline assignment: CDR1 SQVTM and CDR2 ANQGSEA. The V end lost 7 bases, the J end lost 4 bases, and 16 bases lay between the germline ends. The CDR3 is CSAVPGGGYGYTF. Here the CDR3 DNA reads TGCAGCGCTGTGCCGGGAGGAGGCTATGGCTACACCTTC.

The chain employs TRBV6-2 or TRBV6-3 and TRBJ2-3; weak D call: TRBD2 (6 bases). V lost 4 bases to trimming and J lost 2 bases, with 19 bases between them. There are 17 residues in the CDR3. The germline gives CDR1 MNHEY, CDR2 SVGEGT. CDR3 sequence (DNA): TGTGCCAGCAGTTCCCGATCTAGTGGGGGGACCACAGATACGCAGTATTTT. This translates into CASSSRSSGGTTDTQYF.

V and J are TRBV6-1 and TRBJ1-1; TRBD1 might be the D (6 bases). Deletions cut 3 bases from V and 4 bases from J, with 12 bases between. The CDR3 has 14 residues. Germline values: CDR1 MNHNS, CDR2 SASEGT. CDR3 in amino acids: CASSEVVGATEAFF. In DNA form, the CDR3 reads TGTGCCAGCAGTGAGGTAGTGGGGGCCACTGAAGCTTTCTTT.

This chain uses TRBV7-2 with TRBJ1-1, with D perhaps matching TRBD1 (6 bases). CDR1 SGHTA and CDR2 FQGNSA come from the germline V gene. Trimming cost V 3 bases and J 6 bases, with 14 bases left between them. The CDR3 loop spans 14 amino acids. In DNA, the CDR3 is TGTGCCAGCAGCTTCTCGGGGACACCTTCTGAAGCTTTCTTT. This encodes CASSFSGTPSEAFF.

The chain joins TRBV3-1 (or the pseudogene TRBV3-2) to TRBJ2-7, with D possibly matching TRBD1 (5 bases). With 1 base removed from V and 5 bases from J, the gap between germline ends came to 15 bases. The CDR3 loop spans 15 amino acids. Germline CDR1 reads LGHDT; CDR2 reads YNNKEL (reference sequence). The CDR3, as DNA: TGTGCCAGCAGCCAAGGGCTGGGGCCCCCAGACGAGCAGTACTTC. Its translation is CASSQGLGPPDEQYF.

The chain recombines TRBV30 with TRBJ2-7; a possible D gene is TRBD1 (6 bases). The germline CDR1 and CDR2 sequences are GTSNPN and SVGIG (reference sequence). The V and J ends lost 1 base and 3 bases respectively, with 16 bases between them. CDR3 length: 15 amino acids. CDR3 sequence (DNA): TGTGCCTGGAGTGCAGCTCTAGGGGGAGACTACGAGCAGTACTTC. Its translation is CAWSAALGGDYEQYF.

The V and J genes are TRBV7-6 and TRBJ2-7, with D uncertain. Germline loops: CDR1 SGHVS, CDR2 FNYEAQ. This CDR3 is built from 16 residues. V was pared by 4 bases and J by 0 bases, with 16 bases between. The CDR3 nucleotides are TGTGCCAGCAGCTCCTCCTTCCGACGGAGCTCCTACGAGCAGTACTTC. Translated: CASSSSFRRSSYEQYF. The entire variable domain, with the rest obtained from reference TRBV7-6 and TRBJ2-7, is as follows: GAGVSQSPRYKVTKRGQDVALRCDPISGHVSLYWYRQALGQGPEFLTYFNYEAQQDKSGLPNDRFSAERPEGSISTLTIQRTEQRDSAMYRCASSSSFRRSSYEQYFGPGTRLTVT.

The chain couples TRBV19 to TRBJ2-7; D possibly corresponds to TRBD1 (5 bases). The V and J ends lost 4 bases and 2 bases respectively, with 12 bases between them. Germline CDR1 LNHDA, CDR2 SQIVND (reference sequence). The CDR3 is 14 residues long. CDR3 sequence reads: CASSSGHGAYEQYF. CDR3 DNA sequence: TGTGCCAGTAGTAGCGGACACGGAGCCTACGAGCAGTACTTC. Supplemented by reference TRBV19 and TRBJ2-7, the full variable domain reads DGGITQSPKYLFRKEGQNVTLSCEQNLNHDAMYWYRQDPGQGLRLIYYSQIVNDFQKGDIAEGYSVSREKKESFPLTVTSAQKNPTAFYLCASSSGHGAYEQYFGPGTRLTVT.

This clone was seen a handful of times. The chain carries TRBV18 and TRBJ2-1; D unresolved. V was trimmed by 3 bases and J by 6 bases, leaving 18 bases between them. The CDR3 is made up of 16 amino acids. Germline V gene data show CDR1 as KGHSH and CDR2 as LQKENI. CDR3 coding DNA: TGTGCCAGCTCACCCGTCTCGAGTAGATTTGGCAATGAGCAGTTCTTC. Protein: CASSPVSSRFGNEQFF.

The rearrangement uses TRBV4-3 and TRBJ1-2, with D possibly TRBD1 on 5 matching bases. Germline values: CDR1 LGHNA, CDR2 YSLEER. There are 16 residues in the CDR3. Trimming took off 0 bases at V and 6 bases at J, with 17 bases between the two ends. This chain's CDR3 is CASSQEMGRGRDGYTF. CDR3 bases: TGCGCCAGCAGCCAAGAGATGGGTAGGGGTCGGGATGGCTACACCTTC.

The V and J genes are TRBV5-1 and TRBJ2-5, with 10 bases lining up with TRBD2. V shed 0 bases and J 1 base; nucleotides not matched to a gene: 15. The germline V gene encodes CDR1 SGHRS and CDR2 YFSETQ. CDR3 length: 20 residues. For the CDR3, the DNA is TGCGCCAGCAGCTTGGCCATGGGGTTTCGGACTAGCGGACCCCAAGAGACCCAGTACTTC. Translating it yields CASSLAMGFRTSGPQETQYF.

The chain has TRBV6-2 or TRBV6-3 and TRBJ1-1, with D uncertain. The CDR3 spans 17 residues. The germline V gene has CDR1 MNHEY and CDR2 SVGEGT. Trimming cost V 4 bases and J 1 base, with 19 bases left between them. This chain's CDR3 is CASSLSSPPQWNTEAFF. The CDR3 nucleotides read TGTGCCAGCAGTTTATCGTCGCCCCCCCAGTGGAACACTGAAGCTTTCTTT.

The V call is TRBV6-2 or TRBV6-3, the J call TRBJ1-1, with 10 bases fitting TRBD1. Unmatched junction bases numbered 6, after V lost 2 bases and J lost 3 bases. Per the germline V gene, CDR1 is MNHEY and CDR2 is SVGEGT. The CDR3 loop spans 16 amino acids. The DNA for the CDR3 is TGTGCCAGCAGTTACCCGACAGGGGGCCCGGACACTGAAGCTTTCTTT. As protein: CASSYPTGGPDTEAFF.

J is TRBJ1-1 and V is TRBV20-1; no clear D. CDR1 and CDR2 (germline): DFQATT, SNEGSKA (reference sequence). V was cut by 2 bases and J by 6 bases, with 7 bases left in between. This CDR3 contains 11 residues. The DNA of the CDR3 is TGCAGTGCTAGACCGCGTTCTGAAGCTTTCTTT. Translated, it gives CSARPRSEAFF.